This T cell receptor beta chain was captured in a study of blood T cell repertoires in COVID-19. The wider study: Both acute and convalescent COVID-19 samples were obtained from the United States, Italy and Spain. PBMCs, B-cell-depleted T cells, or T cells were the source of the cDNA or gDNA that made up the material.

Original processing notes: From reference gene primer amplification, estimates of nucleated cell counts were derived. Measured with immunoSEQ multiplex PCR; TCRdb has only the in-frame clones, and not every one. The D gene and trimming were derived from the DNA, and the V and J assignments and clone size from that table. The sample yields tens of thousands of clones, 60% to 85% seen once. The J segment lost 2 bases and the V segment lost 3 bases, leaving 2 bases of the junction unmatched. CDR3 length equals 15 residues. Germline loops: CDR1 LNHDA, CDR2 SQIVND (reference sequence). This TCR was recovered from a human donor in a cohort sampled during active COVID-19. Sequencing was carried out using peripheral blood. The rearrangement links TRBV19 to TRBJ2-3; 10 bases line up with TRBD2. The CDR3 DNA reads TGTGCCAGTAGTATCACTAGCGGGAACACAGATACGCAGTATTTT. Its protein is CASSITSGNTDTQYF.